One and the same sample provided the 19 T cell receptor beta chains below, sequenced in a study of cytomegalovirus exposure and HLA in healthy donors. Researchers ran the PCR with 60 Vbeta and 13 Jbeta primers. TCRdb's copy holds only in-frame clones and misses some; the assay was immunoSEQ multiplex PCR. The sample consists of 130,000 or so clones, over 65% of them appearing once. What was sequenced was PBMCs. The receptors come from a man aged 18 to 30 in good health and CMV-seropositive.

Concerning this clone: Germline is not matched at one junction end, which may reflect a read error. This specimen includes other DNA sequences encoding the same CDR3. This chain links TRBV7-9 with TRBJ2-5; D ambiguous. CDR3 length equals 14 residues. Germline V CDR1 and CDR2: SEHNR, FQNEAQ (reference sequence). The CDR3 DNA reads TGTGCGAGCAGCTTCGACATTCTCCAAGAGACCCAGTACTTC. This codes for CASSFDILQETQYF.

V and J are TRBV2 and TRBJ2-5, with 14 bases identical to TRBD2. V trimming: 8 bases; J trimming: 11 bases; junction bases outside the gene matches: 13. Looked up from germline, CDR1 is SNHLY and CDR2 is FYNNEI. The CDR3 length is 15 residues. In DNA, the CDR3 is TGTGCCAGCGGTCTAGAGGGACTAGCGGGGGCCCAGCAGTACTTC. Protein sequence: CASGLEGLAGAQQYF.

This clone was detected only a few times. This chain connects TRBV4-3 to TRBJ2-1; 11 bases align to TRBD2. Trimming cost V 2 bases and J 5 bases; bases outside gene matches: 5. Germline V gene lookup returns CDR1 LGHNA and CDR2 YSLEER. This CDR3 has 16 residues. CDR3: CASSQLLAGEDNEQFF. For the CDR3, the DNA is TGCGCCAGCAGCCAACTACTAGCGGGAGAGGACAATGAGCAGTTCTTC.

The V call is TRBV28, the J call TRBJ2-3; 7 nucleotides match TRBD1. After removal of 5 bases from V and 2 bases from J, the junction contained 7 bases not matched to a gene. The CDR3 runs 15 residues. Germline V gene data show CDR1 as MDHEN and CDR2 as SYDVKM. The CDR3: CASSPGQVNTDTQYF. The CDR3 region has the DNA TGTGCCAGCAGTCCTGGACAGGTTAACACAGATACGCAGTATTTT.

The genes are TRBV11-2 and TRBJ1-1; 8 bases are a match to TRBD1. V lost 5 bases and J lost 2; bases outside the gene matches: 4. Germline V gene sequence: CDR1 SGHAT, CDR2 FQNNGV. CDR3 length equals 14 residues. The CDR3 region is CASSPQGGNTEAFF. DNA of the CDR3: TGTGCCAGCAGCCCACAGGGGGGAAACACTGAAGCTTTCTTT.

This clone has only a few counts. The V call is TRBV6-5, the J call TRBJ2-7; the match to TRBD2 covers 7 bases. Per the germline V gene, CDR1 is MNHEY and CDR2 is SVGAGI. V shed 0 bases, J shed 3 bases, and the junction held 8 bases outside the gene matches. This CDR3 contains 16 residues. For the CDR3, the DNA is TGTGCCAGCAGTTACTCTTGGGCCTCGGGGGGCTACGAGCAGTACTTC. It yields the protein CASSYSWASGGYEQYF.

The chain combines TRBV28 with TRBJ1-6; the D is unclear. Trimming removed 6 bases at V and 7 bases at J, with 10 bases between. In germline, CDR1 is MDHEN, CDR2 SYDVKM. This CDR3 has 13 residues. CDR3 DNA sequence: TGTGCCAGCAGAGCCCCGGGGAATTCACCCCTCCACTTT. Amino acid sequence: CASRAPGNSPLHF.

CDR3 sequence: CASIRGTEAFF. The CDR3 DNA follows: TGTGCCAGCATACGGGGCACTGAAGCTTTCTTT. The chain couples TRBV6-5 to TRBJ1-1; D is ambiguous. Trimming stripped 7 bases from V and 4 bases from J, with 7 bases between. This CDR3 region has 11 residues. CDR1 and CDR2 from the germline V gene are MNHEY and SVGAGI.

This clone was counted between two and nine times. The chain combines TRBV6-5 with TRBJ2-2; 9 positions agree with TRBD1. Losses at the gene ends were 5 bases for V and 7 bases for J; bases not matched to a gene: 5. Germline V lookup: CDR1 MNHEY, CDR2 SVGAGI. This CDR3 contains 14 residues. In nucleotides, the CDR3 is TGTGCCAGCAGTCCACAGGGGGCGATCGGGGAGCTGTTTTTT. It is translated as CASSPQGAIGELFF.

The chain links TRBV5-4 to TRBJ2-5; 7 positions match TRBD1. Germline V gene sequence: CDR1 SGHNT, CDR2 YYREEE (reference sequence). The CDR3 spans 14 residues. J lost 5 bases, V lost 4 bases, and 8 bases had no gene match. The CDR3 reads CASSSRNRGETQYF. The CDR3 DNA reads TGTGCCAGCAGCAGCCGGAACAGGGGTGAGACCCAGTACTTC.

The chain employs TRBV19 and TRBJ2-4, with a possible D match to TRBD2 (6 bases). CDR3 size: 13 residues. Looked up from germline, CDR1 is LNHDA and CDR2 is SQIVND (reference sequence). V lost 5 bases and J 8 bases, leaving 13 bases between the germline ends. The DNA for the CDR3 is TGTGCCAGTAGTCTCCCCCCGGGGGACATTCAGTACTTC. It specifies CASSLPPGDIQYF.

V is TRBV11-3 and J is TRBJ1-1; TRBD1 aligns across 7 bases. Germline values: CDR1 SGHNT, CDR2 YENEEA. The CDR3 extends over 14 amino acids. Trimming cost V 5 bases and J 1 base; bases outside gene matches: 4. The CDR3 loop is CASSRGQSNTEAFF. CDR3 DNA: TGTGCCAGCAGCCGGGGACAGTCGAACACTGAAGCTTTCTTT.

V gene TRBV5-1 combines with J gene TRBJ1-2, with a weak D call TRBD1 (6 bases). The CDR3 runs to 16 residues. Trimming pared 3 bases from V and 3 bases from J, leaving 18 bases between. The V gene's germline CDR1 is SGHRS and CDR2 YFSETQ. The CDR3 DNA reads TGCGCCAGCAGCTCTCGGGAGGGGGGACTGCACTATGGCTACACCTTC. It yields the protein CASSSREGGLHYGYTF.

V gene TRBV6-1 combines with J gene TRBJ1-1, with D uncertain. Germline V lookup: CDR1 MNHNS, CDR2 SASEGT. Trimming stripped 6 bases from V and 0 bases from J, with 5 bases between. The CDR3 sequence is 12 residues long. CDR3 nucleotide sequence: TGTGCCAGCAGGCCGGTGAACACTGAAGCTTTCTTT. Translating it yields CASRPVNTEAFF.

The chain couples TRBV5-4 to TRBJ2-5, with TRBD2 matching 12 bases. The DNA end lines up better with TRBJ2-7; the J call may be wrong. The CDR3 loop spans 14 amino acids. Germline V gene lookup returns CDR1 SGHNT and CDR2 YYREEE (reference sequence). Written as DNA, the CDR3 is TGTGCCACCGAAGGACTAGCGGGGCCCTACGAGCAGTACTTC. Amino acids: CATEGLAGPYEQYF.

The rearrangement joins TRBV5-8 to TRBJ2-7; no clear D. This CDR3 has 12 residues. From germline, CDR1 is SGHTS and CDR2 YDEGEE. V lost 2 bases to trimming and J lost 6 bases, with 9 bases between them. CDR3 region: CASSFRPSEQYF. For the CDR3, the DNA is TGTGCCAGCAGCTTCCGACCTAGCGAGCAGTACTTC.

The CDR3 coding sequence is TGCGCCAGGAACAGGCTGGCTCGAGCCTACGAGCAGTACTTC. Translated, it gives CARNRLARAYEQYF. The chain couples TRBV10-2 to TRBJ2-7, with D possibly TRBD1 on 5 matching bases. The CDR3 length is 14 residues. V was trimmed by 9 bases and J by 2 bases, leaving 17 bases between them. Germline-derived CDR1 and CDR2 are WSHSY and SAAADI.

The chain is built from TRBV30 and TRBJ2-3, with 9 bases lining up with TRBD2. The germline gives CDR1 GTSNPN, CDR2 SVGIG (reference sequence). The CDR3 spans 17 residues. Germline trimming cut 2 bases from V and 1 base from J; bases unmatched to any gene: 10. The DNA for the CDR3 is TGTGCCTGGAGTAAGCGGGAGGTTCCAAGGGGCACAGATACGCAGTATTTT. This gives the protein CAWSKREVPRGTDTQYF.

This sequence joins TRBV7-9 and TRBJ1-6; D possibly corresponds to TRBD1 (6 bases). Trimming stripped 4 bases from V and 14 bases from J, with 12 bases between. The CDR3 loop spans 12 amino acids. CDR1 is SEHNR and CDR2 is FQNEAQ in the germline V gene (reference sequence). The CDR3 here is CASSYREGTLHF. In DNA, the CDR3 is TGTGCCAGCAGCTACAGGGAAGGCACCCTCCACTTT.